One and the same sample provided the 23 T cell receptor beta chains below, sequenced in a study of early T cells in non-severe SARS-CoV-2 infection. TCRdb used MiXCR to reprocess the 5' RACE reads, holding one entry per CDR3 protein. The sample has some 50,000 distinct CDR3 sequences; more than 9% are singletons. Sequencing used whole blood. These receptors were taken from an adult who was a healthcare worker with PCR-confirmed SARS-CoV-2 infection or an uninfected control (not recorded which).

This clonotype was detected many times. This chain uses TRBV19 with TRBJ1-5, with D unclear. The CDR3 is 15 residues long. V gave up 3 bases and J gave up 2 bases, with 11 bases separating them. From germline, CDR1 is LNHDA and CDR2 SQIVND (reference sequence). In DNA form, the CDR3 reads TGTGCCAGTAGTATCTGGACGTCCGGCAATCAGCCCCAGCATTTT. Translating gives CASSIWTSGNQPQHF. Full variable domain (missing parts from reference TRBV19 and TRBJ1-5): DGGITQSPKYLFRKEGQNVTLSCEQNLNHDAMYWYRQDPGQGLRLIYYSQIVNDFQKGDIAEGYSVSREKKESFPLTVTSAQKNPTAFYLCASSIWTSGNQPQHFGDGTRLSIL.

This clonotype came up many times. J is TRBJ1-1 and V is TRBV6-5; D not resolved. CDR1 is MNHEY and CDR2 is SVGAGI in the germline V gene. Trimming cost V 5 bases and J 6 bases, with 13 bases left between them. The CDR3 sequence is 13 residues long. This CDR3 is CASSRNLGAEAFF. Written as DNA, the CDR3 is TGTGCCAGCAGTCGCAACCTTGGGGCTGAAGCTTTCTTT.

The chain combines TRBV29-1 with TRBJ2-1; D gene uncertain. Germline V lookup: CDR1 SQVTM, CDR2 ANQGSEA. The V gene lost 2 bases and the J gene lost 2 bases, with 1 base spanning the gap. The CDR3 runs 11 residues. The CDR3 sequence: CSVEPYNEQFF. The DNA of the CDR3 is TGCAGCGTTGAACCCTACAATGAGCAGTTCTTC.

This clonotype was counted at least ten times. J is TRBJ2-5 and V is TRBV7-7; 7 nucleotides agree with TRBD1. In germline, CDR1 is SSHAT, CDR2 FNYEAQ (reference sequence). The trim removed 5 bases at V and 5 bases at J, leaving 11 bases unmatched. The CDR3 runs 15 residues. DNA for the CDR3: TGTGCCAGCAGCCCTATAAGACAGGGAGCGGAGACCCAGTACTTC. This encodes CASSPIRQGAETQYF.

This clonotype was recorded a few times. The J gene is TRBJ1-5, the V gene TRBV7-2; 9 bases match TRBD1. The CDR3 spans 17 residues. V lost 3 bases to trimming and J lost 6 bases; unmatched junction nucleotides: 12. The V gene's germline CDR1 is SGHTA and CDR2 FQGNSA. CDR3 residues: CASSFRHTGTGSQPQHF. The CDR3, as DNA: TGTGCCAGCAGCTTTCGCCATACCGGGACAGGGAGTCAGCCCCAGCATTTT.

This clonotype was observed a handful of times. This chain uses TRBV4-1 with TRBJ2-7, with D perhaps TRBD1 or TRBD2 (5 bases each). Germline loops: CDR1 MGHRA, CDR2 YSYEKL. Trimming took 6 bases from V and 7 from J, leaving 22 bases between them. The CDR3 is 15 residues long. Here the CDR3 DNA reads TGCGCCAGCAGACTAGACGAAAACGGGGCCAGGGAGCAGTACTTC. This encodes CASRLDENGAREQYF.

This clonotype was observed at least ten times. J is TRBJ2-3 and V is TRBV7-6; D remains ambiguous. Trimming removed 4 bases from V and 0 bases from J, with 8 bases in between. Per germline, CDR1 SGHVS and CDR2 FNYEAQ. The CDR3 is made up of 14 amino acids. CDR3 region: CASSSRGSTDTQYF. The DNA of the CDR3 is TGTGCCAGCAGCTCGCGTGGGAGCACAGATACGCAGTATTTT.

Many counts were recorded for this clonotype. The chain uses TRBV7-6 and TRBJ2-5; 7 bases agree with TRBD1. V lost 6 bases to trimming and J lost 2 bases; unmatched junction nucleotides: 6. Germline CDR1 reads SGHVS; CDR2 reads FNYEAQ. The length of the CDR3 is 14 residues. This CDR3 reads CASSKGTEQETQYF. The CDR3 DNA follows: TGTGCCAGCAGTAAAGGGACAGAACAAGAGACCCAGTACTTC.

This clonotype appeared many times. This sequence joins TRBV4-3 and TRBJ2-5; 12 nucleotides align to TRBD2. This CDR3 region has 18 residues. Germline V gene lookup returns CDR1 LGHNA and CDR2 YSLEER. Trimming removed 0 bases from V and 4 bases from J; junction bases left unmatched: 9. CDR3 amino acids: CASSQDGASGRAGETQYF. CDR3 nucleotide sequence: TGCGCCAGCAGCCAAGATGGGGCTAGCGGGAGGGCCGGAGAGACCCAGTACTTC.

Notes on this clonotype: A much larger clone lies one base from this, so it may be a read error. This likely comes from a read error, as the CDR3 has no conserved phenylalanine or tryptophan at its end. The genes are TRBV7-8 and TRBJ2-2; D unresolved. This CDR3 spans 14 amino acids. V was cut by 3 bases and J by 3 bases, with 8 bases left in between. Germline lookup yields CDR1 SGHVS and CDR2 FQNEAQ. In DNA, the CDR3 is TGTGCCAGCAGCTTCAGTCGACACACCGGGGAGCTGTTTCTT. Amino acid sequence: CASSFSRHTGELFL.

This clonotype occurred many times. The chain joins TRBV5-1 to TRBJ1-1; TRBD1 matches at 9 bases. The CDR3 loop spans 15 amino acids. After removal of 3 bases from V and 1 base from J, the junction contained 4 bases not matched to a gene. Germline V lookup: CDR1 SGHRS, CDR2 YFSETQ. CDR3: CASSSKQGANTEAFF. The CDR3 nucleotides read TGCGCCAGCAGCTCGAAACAGGGGGCGAACACTGAAGCTTTCTTT.

Ten or more counts support this clonotype. The chain joins TRBV27 to TRBJ2-1; no reliable D call. CDR1 is MNHEY and CDR2 is SMNVEV in the germline V gene (reference sequence). The CDR3 has 14 amino acids. V was cut by 2 bases and J by 7 bases, with 12 bases left in between. CDR3 in DNA: TGTGCCAGCAGTTTAGGATGGTCGGGTAATGAGCAGTTCTTC. Translated, it gives CASSLGWSGNEQFF.

This clonotype showed up many times. This sequence joins TRBV11-2 and TRBJ1-1, with D unclear. This CDR3 region has 14 residues. V was shortened by 5 bases and J by 1 base, with 11 bases between the two germline ends. Germline-derived CDR1 and CDR2 are SGHAT and FQNNGV. CDR3 sequence: CASSIGRSNTEAFF. The CDR3 region has the DNA TGTGCCAGCAGCATAGGACGGTCGAACACTGAAGCTTTCTTT.

This clonotype was observed many times. The CDR3 sequence is CASAQGVNTGELFF. The CDR3 DNA follows: TGTGCCAGCGCTCAGGGGGTAAACACCGGGGAGCTGTTTTTT. The V call is TRBV7-3, the J call TRBJ2-2; 7 bases line up with TRBD1. Germline trimming cut 8 bases from V and 2 bases from J; bases unmatched to any gene: 5. CDR3 length: 14 residues. Germline values: CDR1 SGHTA, CDR2 FQGTGA.

This clonotype was seen repeatedly, ten times or more. This chain joins TRBV20-1 and TRBJ1-4; tentatively, D is TRBD1 (5 bases). Trimming left V 3 bases short and J 9 bases short, with 17 bases between. Germline values: CDR1 DFQATT, CDR2 SNEGSKA (reference sequence). The CDR3 extends over 14 amino acids. The CDR3 sequence: CSARVPGPGKKLFF. The CDR3 DNA reads TGCAGTGCTAGGGTTCCGGGGCCGGGCAAAAAACTGTTTTTT.

This clonotype showed up many times. The V gene is TRBV7-3, the J gene TRBJ2-2; 13 positions match TRBD2. Germline assignment: CDR1 SGHTA and CDR2 FQGTGA. The CDR3 is 21 residues long. J gave up 1 base and V 4 bases, and 15 bases lay outside the gene matches. The CDR3 protein is CASSSVVRGLAGHRNTGELFF. In nucleotides, the CDR3 is TGTGCCAGCAGCTCCGTTGTACGGGGACTAGCGGGACATCGGAACACCGGGGAGCTGTTTTTT.

This clonotype was observed at least ten times. The chain carries TRBV4-3 and TRBJ1-1; D not resolved. V lost 1 base, J lost 4 bases, and 13 bases lay in between. This CDR3 comprises 15 residues. Germline assignment: CDR1 LGHNA and CDR2 YSLEER. The CDR3 region is CASSQVPSPATEAFF. The CDR3 nucleotides are TGCGCCAGCAGCCAAGTTCCCTCTCCGGCCACTGAAGCTTTCTTT.

This clonotype was recorded at least ten times. V gene TRBV9 combines with J gene TRBJ2-2; TRBD2 might be the D (7 bases). The germline gives CDR1 SGDLS, CDR2 YYNGEE. The CDR3 totals 15 residues. Trimming shortened V by 1 base and J by 6 bases, and 13 bases separated the two germline ends. CDR3 sequence (DNA): TGTGCCAGCAGCGTAACGGCGGGGGCGGCCGGGGAGCTGTTTTTT. It yields the protein CASSVTAGAAGELFF.

The chain recombines TRBV15 with TRBJ2-1; D remains ambiguous. Germline V gives CDR1 LNHNV, CDR2 YYDKDF (reference sequence). CDR3 length equals 14 residues. The V and J ends lost 6 bases and 1 base respectively, with 10 bases between them. As DNA, the CDR3 is TGTGCCACCAGTACGGTGGATTCCTACAATGAGCAGTTCTTC. Translated: CATSTVDSYNEQFF. The variable domain in full, with the rest retrieved from reference TRBV15 and TRBJ2-1, is DAMVIQNPRYQVTQFGKPVTLSCSQTLNHNVMYWYQQKSSQAPKLLFHYYDKDFNNEADTPDNFQSRRPNTSFCFLDIRSPGLGDTAMYLCATSTVDSYNEQFFGPGTRLTVL.

The rearrangement links TRBV11-2 to TRBJ2-2; no reliable D call. V was cut by 1 base and J by 7 bases, with 13 bases left in between. The CDR3 runs 15 residues. From germline, CDR1 is SGHAT and CDR2 FQNNGV. The CDR3 loop is CASSLGVWDLGELFF. Here the CDR3 DNA reads TGTGCCAGCAGCTTAGGGGTTTGGGATCTCGGGGAGCTGTTTTTT.

The chain links TRBV5-6 to TRBJ2-7, with D possibly TRBD2 on 5 matching bases. Germline V gene lookup returns CDR1 SGHDT and CDR2 YYEEEE. The ends were cut back, 3 bases at V and 6 bases at J, with 10 bases in the middle. The CDR3 has 12 residues. CDR3 amino acids: CASSWRLGEQYF. In nucleotides, the CDR3 is TGTGCCAGCAGCTGGAGGTTAGGCGAGCAGTACTTC. The whole variable domain, remainder taken from reference TRBV5-6 and TRBJ2-7, is DAGVTQSPTHLIKTRGQQVTLRCSPKSGHDTVSWYQQALGQGPQFIFQYYEEEERQRGNFPDRFSGHQFPNYSSELNVNALLLGDSALYLCASSWRLGEQYFGPGTRLTVT.

This clonotype showed up many times. The chain joins TRBV7-2 to TRBJ2-3; 10 bases map to TRBD2. Germline V gives CDR1 SGHTA, CDR2 FQGNSA. This CDR3 contains 17 residues. With V trimmed by 0 bases and J by 0 bases, 3 bases remained unmatched. The CDR3 here is CASSLAGLAASTDTQYF. The CDR3 DNA reads TGTGCCAGCAGCTTAGCCGGACTAGCGGCTAGCACAGATACGCAGTATTTT.

This clonotype was detected ten times or more. The chain carries TRBV7-2 and TRBJ1-2; no definite D call. Germline V CDR1 and CDR2: SGHTA, FQGNSA. The V gene lost 5 bases and the J gene lost 3 bases, with 16 bases spanning the gap. The CDR3 spans 15 residues. The CDR3 DNA sequence: TGTGCCAGCAGCCCCGGGGTTCAACCACACTATGGCTACACCTTC. Protein sequence: CASSPGVQPHYGYTF. Filled out from reference TRBV7-2 and TRBJ1-2, the complete variable domain reads GAGVSQSPSNKVTEKGKDVELRCDPISGHTALYWYRQSLGQGLEFLIYFQGNSAPDKSGLPSDRFSAERTGGSVSTLTIQRTQQEDSAVYLCASSPGVQPHYGYTFGSGTRLTVV.